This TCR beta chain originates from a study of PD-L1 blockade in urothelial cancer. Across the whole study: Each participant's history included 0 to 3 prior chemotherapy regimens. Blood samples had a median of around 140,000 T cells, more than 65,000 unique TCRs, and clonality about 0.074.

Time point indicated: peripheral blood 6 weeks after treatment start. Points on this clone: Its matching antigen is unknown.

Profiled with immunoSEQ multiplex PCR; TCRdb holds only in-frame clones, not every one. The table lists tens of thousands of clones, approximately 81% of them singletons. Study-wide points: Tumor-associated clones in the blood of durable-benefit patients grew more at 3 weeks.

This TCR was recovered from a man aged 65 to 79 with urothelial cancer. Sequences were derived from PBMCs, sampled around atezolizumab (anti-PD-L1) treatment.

CDR3 sequence reads: CASSPGTSLGQETQYF. The CDR3 coding sequence is TGTGCCAGCAGCCCTGGGACTAGCTTAGGCCAAGAGACCCAGTACTTC. The chain couples TRBV5-6 to TRBJ2-5, with 9 bases fitting TRBD2. Trimming cost V 4 bases and J 1 base; bases outside gene matches: 8. This CDR3 region has 16 residues. Germline CDR1 is SGHDT and CDR2 is YYEEEE. Based on the CDR3 plus reference TRBV5-6 and TRBJ2-5, the full variable domain is DAGVTQSPTHLIKTRGQQVTLRCSPKSGHDTVSWYQQALGQGPQFIFQYYEEEERQRGNFPDRFSGHQFPNYSSELNVNALLLGDSALYLCASSPGTSLGQETQYFGPGTRLLVL.